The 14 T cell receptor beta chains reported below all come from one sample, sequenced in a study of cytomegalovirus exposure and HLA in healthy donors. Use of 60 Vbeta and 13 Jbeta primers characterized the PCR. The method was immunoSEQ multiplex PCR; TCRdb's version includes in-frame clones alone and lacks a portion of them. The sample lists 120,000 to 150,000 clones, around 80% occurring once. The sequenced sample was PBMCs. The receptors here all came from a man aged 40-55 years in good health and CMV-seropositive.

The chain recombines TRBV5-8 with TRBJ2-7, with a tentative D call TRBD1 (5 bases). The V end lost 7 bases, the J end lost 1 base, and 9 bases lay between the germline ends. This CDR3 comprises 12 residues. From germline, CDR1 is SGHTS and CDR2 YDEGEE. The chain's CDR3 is CASETDSYEQYF. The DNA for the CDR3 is TGTGCCAGCGAGACAGATTCCTACGAGCAGTACTTC.

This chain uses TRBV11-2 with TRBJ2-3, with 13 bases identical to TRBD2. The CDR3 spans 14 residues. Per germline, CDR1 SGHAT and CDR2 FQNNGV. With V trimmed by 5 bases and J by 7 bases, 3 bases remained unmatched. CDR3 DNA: TGTGCCAGCAGCCCGGGACTAGCGGGAAATACGCAGTATTTT. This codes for CASSPGLAGNTQYF.

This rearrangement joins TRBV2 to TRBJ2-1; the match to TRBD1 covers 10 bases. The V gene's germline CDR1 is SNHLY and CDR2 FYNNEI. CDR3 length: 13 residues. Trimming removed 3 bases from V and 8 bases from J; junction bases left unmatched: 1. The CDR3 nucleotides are TGTGCCAGCAGTGACGGGACAGGGGATGAGCAGTTCTTC. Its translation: CASSDGTGDEQFF.

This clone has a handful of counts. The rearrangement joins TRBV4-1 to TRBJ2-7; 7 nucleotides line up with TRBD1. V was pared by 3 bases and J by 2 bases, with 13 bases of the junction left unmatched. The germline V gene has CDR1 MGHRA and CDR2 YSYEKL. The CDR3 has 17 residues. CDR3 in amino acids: CASSQFDRVESPYEQYF. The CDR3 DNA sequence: TGCGCCAGCAGCCAGTTCGACAGGGTAGAATCCCCCTACGAGCAGTACTTC.

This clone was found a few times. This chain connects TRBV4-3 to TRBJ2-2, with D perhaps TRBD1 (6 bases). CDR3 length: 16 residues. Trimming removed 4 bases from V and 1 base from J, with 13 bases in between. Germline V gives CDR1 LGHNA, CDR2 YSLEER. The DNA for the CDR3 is TGCGCCAGCAGCCCTCTCGGGACACAGAACACCGGGGAGCTGTTTTTT. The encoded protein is CASSPLGTQNTGELFF.

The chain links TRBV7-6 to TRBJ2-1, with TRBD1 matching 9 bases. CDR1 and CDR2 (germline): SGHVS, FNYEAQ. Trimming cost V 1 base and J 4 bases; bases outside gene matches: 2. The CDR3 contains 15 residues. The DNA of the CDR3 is TGTGCCAGCAGCTTAGGACAGGGGGGATACAATGAGCAGTTCTTC. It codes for CASSLGQGGYNEQFF.

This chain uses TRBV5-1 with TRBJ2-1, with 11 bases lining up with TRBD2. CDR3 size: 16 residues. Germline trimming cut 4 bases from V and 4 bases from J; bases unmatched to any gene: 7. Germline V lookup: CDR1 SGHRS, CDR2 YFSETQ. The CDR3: CASSQTTSGVYNEQFF. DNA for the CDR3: TGCGCCAGCAGCCAAACGACTAGCGGGGTTTACAATGAGCAGTTCTTC.

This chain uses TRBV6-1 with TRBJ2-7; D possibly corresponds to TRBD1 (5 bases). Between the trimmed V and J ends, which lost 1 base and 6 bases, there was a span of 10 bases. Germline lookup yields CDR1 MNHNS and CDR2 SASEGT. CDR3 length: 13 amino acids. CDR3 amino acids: CASSEGRGREQYF. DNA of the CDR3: TGTGCCAGCAGTGAAGGAAGGGGTCGCGAGCAGTACTTC.

The CDR3 bases are TGCGCCAGCAGCTTACAGTATAAGAACACTGAAGCTTTCTTT. As protein: CASSLQYKNTEAFF. This chain connects TRBV5-1 to TRBJ1-1; D gene uncertain. From germline, CDR1 is SGHRS and CDR2 YFSETQ. This CDR3 is built from 14 residues. V was shortened by 2 bases and J by 1 base, with 9 bases between the two germline ends.

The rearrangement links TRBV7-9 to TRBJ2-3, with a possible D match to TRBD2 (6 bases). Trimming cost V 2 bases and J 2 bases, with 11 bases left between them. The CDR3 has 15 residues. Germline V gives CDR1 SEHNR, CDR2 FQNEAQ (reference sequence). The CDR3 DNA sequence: TGTGCCAGCAGCTTACGGCGGGACTCCACAGATACGCAGTATTTT. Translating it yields CASSLRRDSTDTQYF. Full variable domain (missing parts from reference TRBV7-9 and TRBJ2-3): DTGVSQNPRHKITKRGQNVTFRCDPISEHNRLYWYRQTLGQGPEFLTYFQNEAQLEKSRLLSDRFSAERPKGSFSTLEIQRTEQGDSAMYLCASSLRRDSTDTQYFGPGTRLTVL.

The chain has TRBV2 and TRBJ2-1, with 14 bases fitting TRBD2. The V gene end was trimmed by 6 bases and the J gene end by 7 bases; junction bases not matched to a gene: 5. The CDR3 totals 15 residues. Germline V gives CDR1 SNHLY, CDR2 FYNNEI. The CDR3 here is CASSGRTSGRNEQFF. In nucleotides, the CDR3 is TGTGCCAGCAGCGGGAGGACTAGCGGGAGGAATGAGCAGTTCTTC.

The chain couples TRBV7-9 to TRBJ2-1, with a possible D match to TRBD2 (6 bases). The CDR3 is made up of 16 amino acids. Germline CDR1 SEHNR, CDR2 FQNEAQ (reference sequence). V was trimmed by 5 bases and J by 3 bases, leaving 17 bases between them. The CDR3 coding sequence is TGTGCCAGCAGCCCAGTTTTGTCGGGGGTCTACAATGAGCAGTTCTTC. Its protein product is CASSPVLSGVYNEQFF. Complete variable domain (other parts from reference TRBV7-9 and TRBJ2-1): DTGVSQNPRHKITKRGQNVTFRCDPISEHNRLYWYRQTLGQGPEFLTYFQNEAQLEKSRLLSDRFSAERPKGSFSTLEIQRTEQGDSAMYLCASSPVLSGVYNEQFFGPGTRLTVL.

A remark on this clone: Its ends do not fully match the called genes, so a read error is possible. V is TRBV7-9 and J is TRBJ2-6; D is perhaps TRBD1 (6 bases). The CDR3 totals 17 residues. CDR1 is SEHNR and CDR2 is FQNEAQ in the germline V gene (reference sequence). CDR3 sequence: CSSSLVDSASGANVLTF. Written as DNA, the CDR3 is TGTTCCAGCAGCTTAGTGGACAGCGCCTCTGGGGCCAACGTCCTGACTTTC.

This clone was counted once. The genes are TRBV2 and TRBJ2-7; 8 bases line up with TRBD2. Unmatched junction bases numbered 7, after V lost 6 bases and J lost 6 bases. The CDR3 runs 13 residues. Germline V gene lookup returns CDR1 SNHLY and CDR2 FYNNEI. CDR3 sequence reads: CASRFSGVPEQYF. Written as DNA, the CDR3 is TGTGCCAGCAGATTTAGCGGGGTCCCCGAGCAGTACTTC. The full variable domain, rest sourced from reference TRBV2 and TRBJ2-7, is EPEVTQTPSHQVTQMGQEVILRCVPISNHLYFYWYRQILGQKVEFLVSFYNNEISEKSEIFDDQFSVERPDGSNFTLKIRSTKLEDSAMYFCASRFSGVPEQYFGPGTRLTVT.